The 18 T cell receptor beta chains given below trace back to one sample, sequenced in a study of CD8 T cells in Susac syndrome. Random hexamers were used to reverse transcribe the RNA input (0.5 to 1 ug). TCRdb reprocessed the immunoSEQ multiplex PCR reads with MiXCR, giving one entry per CDR3 protein. Of more than 150,000 distinct CDR3 sequences in the sample, just under 97% were seen once. Sequencing was carried out using CD8+ T cells from PBMCs. The receptor set was obtained from a human donor with multiple sclerosis.

J is TRBJ2-1 and V is TRBV29-1, with D perhaps matching TRBD2 (7 bases). Germline CDR1 is SQVTM and CDR2 is ANQGSEA. The V end was cut by 7 bases, the J end by 8 bases, with 18 bases between. The CDR3 runs 13 residues. CDR3 residues: CSGVGGLGDEQFF. CDR3 bases: TGCAGCGGCGTCGGGGGGCTAGGCGATGAGCAGTTCTTC.

The CDR3 loop reads CASSPEQGGGNQPQHF. Here the CDR3 DNA reads TGTGCCAGCTCACCAGAACAGGGGGGAGGCAATCAGCCCCAGCATTTT. The chain has TRBV18 and TRBJ1-5, with 8 bases matching TRBD1. The V and J ends lost 2 bases and 2 bases, in that order; junction bases with no gene match: 5. Germline V lookup: CDR1 KGHSH, CDR2 LQKENI. CDR3 length equals 16 residues.

The gene calls are TRBV7-9 and TRBJ1-2; a weak D match, TRBD1 (6 bases). The CDR3 contains 15 residues. V was clipped by 4 bases and J by 4 bases, with 16 bases between them. Germline CDR1 reads SEHNR; CDR2 reads FQNEAQ (reference sequence). The CDR3 DNA reads TGTGCCAGCAGCTCCCCCACTGGGGGCAGCTATGGCTACACCTTC. This encodes CASSSPTGGSYGYTF.

In this sample, this clonotype turned up once. This CDR3 is CASSLASTVDEQFF. DNA of the CDR3: TGTGCCAGCAGCTTAGCCTCCACCGTGGATGAGCAGTTCTTC. The chain links TRBV7-9 to TRBJ2-1; D not resolved. The CDR3 has 14 residues. From germline, CDR1 is SEHNR and CDR2 FQNEAQ (reference sequence). With 0 bases removed from V and 8 bases from J, the gap between germline ends came to 11 bases.

The CDR3 sequence: CASGGKGRDSTEAFF. CDR3 nucleotides: TGCGCCAGCGGGGGGAAGGGGAGGGATAGCACTGAAGCTTTCTTT. The chain couples TRBV23-1 to TRBJ1-1; perhaps TRBD1 as D (5 bases). TRBV23-1 is an ORF; its function is uncertain. CDR3 length equals 15 residues. With 8 bases removed from V and 4 bases from J, the gap between germline ends came to 20 bases.

The chain links TRBV30 to TRBJ2-1; D is perhaps TRBD1 or TRBD2 (5 bases each). The CDR3 is 16 amino acids. The ends were cut back, 3 bases at V and 2 bases at J, with 17 bases in the middle. Germline V gives CDR1 GTSNPN, CDR2 SVGIG (reference sequence). CDR3 loop: CAWSRPGRPTYNEQFF. CDR3 coding DNA: TGTGCCTGGAGCCGCCCGGGACGGCCGACCTACAATGAGCAGTTCTTC.

This chain links TRBV5-1 with TRBJ1-1, with 7 bases matching TRBD1. Unmatched junction bases numbered 5, after V lost 3 bases and J lost 3 bases. This CDR3 is built from 14 residues. CDR1 SGHRS and CDR2 YFSETQ come from the germline V gene. CDR3 sequence: CASSSGQMDTEAFF. CDR3 DNA sequence: TGCGCCAGCAGCTCGGGACAGATGGACACTGAAGCTTTCTTT.

J is TRBJ1-1 and V is TRBV25-1; possible D gene TRBD1, 6 bases. The CDR3 loop spans 14 amino acids. V was pared by 4 bases and J by 3 bases, with 12 bases between. Germline V gene sequence: CDR1 MGHDK, CDR2 SYGVNS. The CDR3 sequence: CASSAPGVDTEAFF. The CDR3 coding sequence is TGTGCCAGCAGTGCTCCAGGGGTGGACACTGAAGCTTTCTTT.

This clonotype was recorded once. This chain joins TRBV4-2 and TRBJ1-5, with TRBD1 identical over 9 bases. CDR1 is LGHNA and CDR2 is YNFKEQ in the germline V gene. CDR3 length: 16 residues. With 3 bases clipped from V and 3 bases from J, the junction kept 6 bases outside the gene matches. Written as DNA, the CDR3 is TGTGCCAGCAGCCATGGCGACAGGGGGAACAATCAGCCCCAGCATTTT. As protein: CASSHGDRGNNQPQHF.

The rearrangement links TRBV5-4 to TRBJ2-5; 15 bases are shared with TRBD2. The CDR3 spans 17 residues. Germline values: CDR1 SGHNT, CDR2 YYREEE (reference sequence). Trimming cost V 3 bases and J 2 bases; bases outside gene matches: 5. CDR3 in DNA: TGTGCCAGCAGCTCGGGACTAGCGGGGGGACTACAAGAGACCCAGTACTTC. Protein sequence: CASSSGLAGGLQETQYF.

The chain couples TRBV6-2 or TRBV6-3 to TRBJ2-7, with D perhaps matching TRBD2 (5 bases). Trimming removed 7 bases at V and 1 base at J, with 11 bases between. This CDR3 has 13 amino acids. Per germline, CDR1 MNHEY and CDR2 SVGEGT. CDR3 loop: CASMDLASYEQYF. The CDR3 region has the DNA TGTGCCAGCATGGACCTAGCATCCTACGAGCAGTACTTC.

This clonotype came up once. This chain links TRBV12-3 or TRBV12-4 with TRBJ1-2, with D unclear. The CDR3 totals 13 residues. V shed 2 bases and J shed 8 bases, with 12 bases lying between them. CDR3 DNA sequence: TGTGCCAGCAGTTTATTATCGGGTGGCGGCTACACCTTC. Translated, it gives CASSLLSGGGYTF.

The chain links TRBV7-9 to TRBJ2-5; D not resolved. The CDR3 is 15 residues long. Germline CDR1 is SEHNR and CDR2 is FQNEAQ (reference sequence). The ends were cut back, 4 bases at V and 2 bases at J, with 14 bases in the middle. The CDR3: CASSSSWREQETQYF. Written as DNA, the CDR3 is TGTGCCAGCAGCTCGTCGTGGAGAGAACAAGAGACCCAGTACTTC.

V and J are TRBV20-1 and TRBJ2-7; D ambiguous. The germline V gene has CDR1 DFQATT and CDR2 SNEGSKA (reference sequence). There are 13 residues in the CDR3. The germline V and J ends were trimmed by 0 bases and 2 bases, with 8 bases remaining between them. As DNA, the CDR3 is TGCAGTGCTAGAGACCCCGCAGCCTACGAGCAGTACTTC. This codes for CSARDPAAYEQYF.

CDR3 bases: TGCGCCAGCAGCTCGGACAGGGGAACAGATACGCAGTATTTT. It yields the protein CASSSDRGTDTQYF. The V call is TRBV5-1, the J call TRBJ2-3; 9 nucleotides line up with TRBD1. This CDR3 comprises 14 residues. V was pared by 3 bases and J by 3 bases, with 2 bases of the junction left unmatched. The V gene's germline CDR1 is SGHRS and CDR2 YFSETQ.

The gene calls are TRBV9 and TRBJ1-2; D perhaps matches TRBD1 (5 bases). The V and J ends lost 5 bases and 4 bases respectively, with 15 bases between them. The germline V gene has CDR1 SGDLS and CDR2 YYNGEE. There are 14 residues in the CDR3. CDR3 region: CASSSDSPVYGYTF. The CDR3 coding sequence is TGTGCCAGCAGTTCTGACAGCCCCGTCTATGGCTACACCTTC.

V and J are TRBV6-5 and TRBJ2-5, with D maybe TRBD1 (6 bases). The germline V gene has CDR1 MNHEY and CDR2 SVGAGI. Trimming removed 6 bases from V and 2 bases from J, with 13 bases in between. The CDR3 runs to 14 residues. The CDR3 here is CASSPYREQETQYF. In DNA form, the CDR3 reads TGTGCCAGCAGCCCATACAGGGAGCAAGAGACCCAGTACTTC.

The chain uses TRBV23-1 and TRBJ1-6, with D unclear. TRBV23-1 is labeled an ORF, and its function is uncertain. The ends were cut back, 0 bases at V and 14 bases at J, with 8 bases in the middle. This CDR3 region has 12 residues. CDR3 bases: TGCGCCAGCAGTCAATCGGGCAGCGCCCTCCACTTT. Amino acid sequence: CASSQSGSALHF.